This TCR beta chain was identified in a study of T cells after yellow fever vaccination. Study overall: In the case of low-cell-number fractions, SMART-Seq v4 Ultra Low Input was used for preparation.

TCRdb analysed the 5' RACE reads with MiXCR anew, one entry per CDR3 protein. This sample has 400,000 or so distinct CDR3 sequences; about 6.2% occur once, and the top ten carry 15%. Trimming removed 6 bases from V and 7 bases from J, with 19 bases in between. The CDR3 spans 13 residues. CDR1 DFQATT and CDR2 SNEGSKA come from the germline V gene (reference sequence). This TCR derives from a man between 25 and 39 years old who received the YFV17D yellow fever vaccine. The chain couples TRBV20-1 to TRBJ2-7; D assignment may be TRBD1 or TRBD2 (6 bases each). The sequencing used PBMCs, collected 5 days after the yellow fever booster vaccination. CDR3 loop: CSAPPRGPGEQYF. The CDR3 DNA sequence: TGCAGTGCCCCCCCCCGGGGGCCTGGGGAGCAGTACTTC.